A selection of T cell receptor beta chains follows, all from one sample in a study of shared clonotypes between healthy human individuals. The protocol was immunoSEQ multiplex PCR, while the TCRdb copy is restricted to in-frame clones and leaves out a portion. The table includes a few million clones, around 90% detected once. The sequencing sample was made of naive CD4+ T cells sorted from blood. These TCRs come from a man aged 18 to 30 in good health. Both conserved end residues are part of each CDR3. The D gene is left open where the match is weak.

cdr3_nt | cdr3_aa | v_call | d_call | j_call
TGTGCCAGTACCAAGGACAGGGCGACAGATACGCAGTATTTT | CASTKDRATDTQYF | TRBV19 | TRBD1 | TRBJ2-3
TGTGCCAGCAGTTTCGGGGGACTTCCTAGCACAGATACGCAGTATTTT | CASSFGGLPSTDTQYF | TRBV6-6 | NA | TRBJ2-3
TGTGCCAGCAGTTTAAGTGGGAATCAGCCCCAGCATTTT | CASSLSGNQPQHF | TRBV6-6 | NA | TRBJ1-5
TGTGCCAGCAGTTTAGTTAGCGGACCCTACGAGCAGTACTTC | CASSLVSGPYEQYF | TRBV27 | NA | TRBJ2-7
TGTGCCAGTAGTATCGAGGGGAGATTAAGCTATGGCTACACCTTC | CASSIEGRLSYGYTF | TRBV19 | NA | TRBJ1-2
TGTGCCAGCAGTGAAGGGGGCTCTAGCAATCAGCCCCAGCATTTT | CASSEGGSSNQPQHF | TRBV6-1 | NA | TRBJ1-5
TGCGCCAGCAGTGGGGGAAGGAGGCCAGGACAGGGCCTAGCCTATGACTACGAGCAGTACTTC | CASSGGRRPGQGLAYDYEQYF | TRBV10-1 | TRBD1 | TRBJ2-7
TGCGCCAGCATCGAGGGACTAGCGGGAAGAGATACGCAGTATTTT | CASIEGLAGRDTQYF | TRBV5-1 | TRBD2 | TRBJ2-3
TGTGCCAGCGGGGACAGGCTAGCAGGAAACACCATATATTTT | CASGDRLAGNTIYF | TRBV2 | TRBD1 | TRBJ1-3
TGTGCCAGCAGCTTAGGCCAGGGGACAGATACGCAGTATTTT | CASSLGQGTDTQYF | TRBV11-3 | NA | TRBJ2-3
TGTGCCAGCAGCCCTACGGGACCGACCTACACAGATACGCAGTATTTT | CASSPTGPTYTDTQYF | TRBV7-3 | NA | TRBJ2-3
TGTGCCAGCAAGTTCTCTAGCGGAGCTCCCCAAGAGACCCAGTACTTC | CASKFSSGAPQETQYF | TRBV5-5 | TRBD2 | TRBJ2-5
TGTGCCATTTACCCGGGACAGTCCTACAATGAGCAGTTCTTC | CAIYPGQSYNEQFF | TRBV2 | TRBD1 | TRBJ2-1
TGCGCCAGCAGCCAGGCCCCGGGGCTAGCGGTCACCGGGGAGCTGTTTTTT | CASSQAPGLAVTGELFF | TRBV4-1 | TRBD2 | TRBJ2-2